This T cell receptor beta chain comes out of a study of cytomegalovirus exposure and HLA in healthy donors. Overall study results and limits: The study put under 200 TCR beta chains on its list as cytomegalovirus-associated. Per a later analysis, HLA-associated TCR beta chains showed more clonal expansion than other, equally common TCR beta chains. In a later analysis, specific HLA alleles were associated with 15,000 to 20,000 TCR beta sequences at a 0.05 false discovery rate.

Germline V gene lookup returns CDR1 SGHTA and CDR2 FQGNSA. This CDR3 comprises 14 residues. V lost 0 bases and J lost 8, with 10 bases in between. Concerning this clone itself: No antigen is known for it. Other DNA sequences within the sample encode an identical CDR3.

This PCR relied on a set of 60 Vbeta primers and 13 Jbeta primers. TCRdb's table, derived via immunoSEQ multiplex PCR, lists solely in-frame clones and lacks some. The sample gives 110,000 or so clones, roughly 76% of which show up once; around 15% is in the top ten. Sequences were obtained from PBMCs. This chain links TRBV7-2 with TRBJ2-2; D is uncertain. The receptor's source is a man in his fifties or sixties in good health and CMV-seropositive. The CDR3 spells CASSLARRAGELFF. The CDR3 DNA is TGTGCCAGCAGCTTAGCGCGGCGAGCGGGGGAGCTGTTTTTT.